This is a list of T cell receptor beta chains from one sample in a study of blood T cell repertoires in COVID-19. Sequencing was performed with immunoSEQ multiplex PCR; in TCRdb, only in-frame clones are kept and a portion is missing. The profile covers roughly 78,000 clones, with roughly 90% appearing a single time and around 28% taken by the ten largest. The sample consisted of peripheral blood. These TCRs come from a man over 45 with acute or convalescent COVID-19. Both conserved end residues are trimmed from each CDR3.

j_call cdr3_length v_call cdr3_aa
TRBJ2-7 12 TRBV6-5 ASSYRRDFYEQY
TRBJ2-7 13 TRBV5-1 ASSLAGGREYEQY
TRBJ1-2 13 TRBV6-1 ASSEIRTLNYGYT
TRBJ1-3 15 TRBV9 ASSEGTGARSGNTIY
TRBJ2-1 13 TRBV7-3 ASSLGGAFYNEQF
TRBJ2-3 14 TRBV18 ASSPATSGSTDTQY
TRBJ1-5 13 TRBV6-2/TRBV6-3 ASSYSSQGSQPQH
TRBJ1-2 11 TRBV5-1 ASSLVGDYGYT
TRBJ2-2 13 TRBV19 ASSKRELNTGELF
TRBJ1-1 11 TRBV11-3 ASSYLSNTEAF
TRBJ1-5 11 TRBV29-1 SVGSRGNQPQH
TRBJ1-1 11 TRBV12-3/TRBV12-4 ASSIRQGKEAF
TRBJ2-7 12 TRBV27 ASSLSRPNYEQY
TRBJ1-1 11 TRBV10-2 ASSGQGVSEAF
TRBJ2-3 12 TRBV29-1 SAKIVLRTDTQY
TRBJ2-1 13 TRBV15 ATSRAGGPYNEQF
TRBJ2-7 11 TRBV19 ASSADSTYEQY
TRBJ1-5 9 TRBV28 ASSLSQPQH
TRBJ2-5 13 TRBV6-1 ASSELAGGQETQY
TRBJ1-4 12 TRBV5-1 ASRTGDSNEKLF
TRBJ2-5 12 TRBV3-1/TRBV3-2 ASSRTSGQETQY
TRBJ2-7 13 TRBV10-3 AISESRGSPYEQY
TRBJ1-5 13 TRBV2 ASSRGISGNQPQH
TRBJ2-1 11 TRBV9 ASSVGSFYEQF
TRBJ1-2 10 TRBV28 ASSFPGHGYT
TRBJ1-2 11 TRBV3-1/TRBV3-2 ASSPQGGRGYT
TRBJ1-5 13 TRBV4-1 ASSQNDRGRQPQH
TRBJ1-2 13 TRBV27 ASSSPGQSNYGYT
TRBJ2-2 11 TRBV29-1 SVADRNTGELF
TRBJ1-4 14 TRBV7-9 ASSLPGTGLNEKLF
TRBJ1-5 12 TRBV4-1 ASSHPAGSQPQH
TRBJ2-7 14 TRBV4-1 ASSQGTGGGSYEQY
TRBJ1-3 13 TRBV4-2 ASSRGTGVGNTIY
TRBJ2-7 12 TRBV6-5 ASSYARGGYEQY
TRBJ2-3 10 TRBV10-3 AISESKDTQY
TRBJ2-7 15 TRBV27 ASSFRWTETIPYEQY
TRBJ1-4 13 TRBV25-1 ASSEAGTTNEKLF